The entry below describes one T cell receptor beta chain. TCRdb's copy holds only in-frame clones and misses some; the assay was immunoSEQ multiplex PCR. This table has about 18,000 clones, about 80% appearing once. Germline V gives CDR1 SGDLS, CDR2 YYNGEE. The CDR3 length is 18 residues. V trimming: 5 bases; J trimming: 5 bases; junction bases outside the gene matches: 9. The source of the sample is a study of OX40 agonist ivuxolimab in advanced cancers. Enrollment shut out patients with autoimmune disease history or systemic immunosuppression. The chain links TRBV9 to TRBJ2-2, with 16 bases that match TRBD2. Sequenced here: CD4+ or CD8+ T cells sorted from blood, sampled in a trial of the OX40 agonist ivuxolimab. This sequence originates from an adult with an advanced solid tumor such as melanoma, head and neck, liver or kidney cancer. The CDR3 bases are TGTGCCAGCAGTGCCCCGGGACTAGCGGGAGGGGGAACCGGGGAGCTGTTTTTT. Its translation: CASSAPGLAGGGTGELFF.